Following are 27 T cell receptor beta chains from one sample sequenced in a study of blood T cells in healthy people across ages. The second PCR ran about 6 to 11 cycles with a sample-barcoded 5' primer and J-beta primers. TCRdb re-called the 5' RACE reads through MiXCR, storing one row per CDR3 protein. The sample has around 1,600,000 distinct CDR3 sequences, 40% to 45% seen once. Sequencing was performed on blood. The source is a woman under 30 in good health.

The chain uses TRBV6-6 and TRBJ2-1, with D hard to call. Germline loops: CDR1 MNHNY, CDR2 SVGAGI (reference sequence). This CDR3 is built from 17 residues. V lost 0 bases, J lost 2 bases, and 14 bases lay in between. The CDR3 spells CASSYSIRVNTYNEQFF. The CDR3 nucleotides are TGTGCCAGCAGTTACTCGATCCGGGTTAATACCTACAATGAGCAGTTCTTC.

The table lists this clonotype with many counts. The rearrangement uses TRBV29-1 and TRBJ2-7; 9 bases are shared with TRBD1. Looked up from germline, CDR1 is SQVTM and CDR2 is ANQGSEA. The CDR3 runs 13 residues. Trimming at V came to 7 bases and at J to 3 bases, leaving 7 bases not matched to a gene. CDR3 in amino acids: CSAKGQGGYEQYF. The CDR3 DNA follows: TGCAGCGCTAAGGGACAGGGCGGCTACGAGCAGTACTTC.

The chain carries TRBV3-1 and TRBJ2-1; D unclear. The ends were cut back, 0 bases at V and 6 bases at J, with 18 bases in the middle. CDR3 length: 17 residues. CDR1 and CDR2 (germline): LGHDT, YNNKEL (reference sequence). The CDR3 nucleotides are TGTGCCAGCAGCCAAGATATGAGGCTAGGGTATATCAATGAGCAGTTCTTC. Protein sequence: CASSQDMRLGYINEQFF.

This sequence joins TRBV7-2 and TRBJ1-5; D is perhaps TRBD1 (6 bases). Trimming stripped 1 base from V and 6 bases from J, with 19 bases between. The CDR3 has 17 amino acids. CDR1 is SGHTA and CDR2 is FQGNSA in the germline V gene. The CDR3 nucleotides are TGTGCCAGCAGCTTAGTCGCCACCAGGGGAGGAGGTCAGCCCCAGCATTTT. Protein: CASSLVATRGGGQPQHF.

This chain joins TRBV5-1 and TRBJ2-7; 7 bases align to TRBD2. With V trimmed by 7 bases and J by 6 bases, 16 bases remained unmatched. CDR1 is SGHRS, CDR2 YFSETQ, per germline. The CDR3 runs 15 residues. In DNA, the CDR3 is TGCGCCAGCGGACCTTCGGAACGGGAGGCGGGCGAGCAGTACTTC. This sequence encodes CASGPSEREAGEQYF. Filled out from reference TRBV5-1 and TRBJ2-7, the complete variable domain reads KAGVTQTPRYLIKTRGQQVTLSCSPISGHRSVSWYQQTPGQGLQFLFEYFSETQRNKGNFPGRFSGRQFSNSRSEMNVSTLELGDSALYLCASGPSEREAGEQYFGPGTRLTVT.

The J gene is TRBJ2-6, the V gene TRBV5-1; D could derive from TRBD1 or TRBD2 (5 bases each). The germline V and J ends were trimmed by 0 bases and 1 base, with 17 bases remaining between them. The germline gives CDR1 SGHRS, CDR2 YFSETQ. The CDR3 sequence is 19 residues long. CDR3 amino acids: CASSLASGPSFSGANVLTF. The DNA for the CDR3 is TGCGCCAGCAGCTTGGCTTCGGGGCCTAGCTTTTCTGGGGCCAACGTCCTGACTTTC.

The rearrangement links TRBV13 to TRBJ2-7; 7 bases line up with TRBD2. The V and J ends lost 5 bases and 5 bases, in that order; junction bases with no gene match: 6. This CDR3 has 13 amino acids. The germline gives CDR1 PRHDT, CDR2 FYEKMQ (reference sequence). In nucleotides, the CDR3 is TGTGCCAGCAGCGGGGGAGGGACTGACGAGCAGTACTTC. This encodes CASSGGGTDEQYF.

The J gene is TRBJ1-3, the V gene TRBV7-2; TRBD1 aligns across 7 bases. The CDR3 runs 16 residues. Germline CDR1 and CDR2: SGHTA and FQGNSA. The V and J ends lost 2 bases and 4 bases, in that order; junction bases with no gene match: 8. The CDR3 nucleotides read TGTGCCAGCAGCTTATTAGACAGGGTTGCAGGAAACACCATATATTTT. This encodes CASSLLDRVAGNTIYF.

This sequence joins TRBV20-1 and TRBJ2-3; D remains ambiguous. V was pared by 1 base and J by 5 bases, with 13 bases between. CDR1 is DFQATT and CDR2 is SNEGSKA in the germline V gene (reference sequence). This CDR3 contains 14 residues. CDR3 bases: TGCAGTGCTAGAGTTAGCTCCGAAGGAGATACGCAGTATTTT. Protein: CSARVSSEGDTQYF.

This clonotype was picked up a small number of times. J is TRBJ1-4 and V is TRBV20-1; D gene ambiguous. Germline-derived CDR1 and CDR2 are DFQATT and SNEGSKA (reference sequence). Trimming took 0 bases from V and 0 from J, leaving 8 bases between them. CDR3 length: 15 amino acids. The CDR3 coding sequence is TGCAGTGCTAGAGATCCACGGTCAACTAATGAAAAACTGTTTTTT. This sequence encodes CSARDPRSTNEKLFF.

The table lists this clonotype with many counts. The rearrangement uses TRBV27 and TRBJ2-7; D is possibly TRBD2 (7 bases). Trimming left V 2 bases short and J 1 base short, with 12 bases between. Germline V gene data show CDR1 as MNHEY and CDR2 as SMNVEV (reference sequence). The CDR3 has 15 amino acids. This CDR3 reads CASSLGGGPSYEQYF. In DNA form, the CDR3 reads TGTGCCAGCAGTTTAGGGGGGGGCCCTTCCTACGAGCAGTACTTC.

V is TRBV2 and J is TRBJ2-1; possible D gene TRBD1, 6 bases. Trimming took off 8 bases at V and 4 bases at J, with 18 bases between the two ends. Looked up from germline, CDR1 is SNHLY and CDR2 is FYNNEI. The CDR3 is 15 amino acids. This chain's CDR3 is CASSKEQGQYNEQFF. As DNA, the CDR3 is TGTGCCAGCTCGAAAGAACAGGGTCAATACAATGAGCAGTTCTTC.

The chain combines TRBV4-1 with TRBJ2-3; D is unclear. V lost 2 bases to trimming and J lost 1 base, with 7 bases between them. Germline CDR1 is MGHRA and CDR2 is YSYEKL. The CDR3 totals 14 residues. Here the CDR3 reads CASSQSQGTDTQYF. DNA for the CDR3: TGCGCCAGCAGCCAAAGTCAGGGCACAGATACGCAGTATTTT.

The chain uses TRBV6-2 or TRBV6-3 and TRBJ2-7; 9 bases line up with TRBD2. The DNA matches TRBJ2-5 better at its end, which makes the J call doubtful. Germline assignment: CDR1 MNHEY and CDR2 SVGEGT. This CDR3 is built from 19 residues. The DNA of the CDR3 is TGTGCCAGCAGAATAGCGGGAGCCGGAGCTGAAGGCCAGCGAGAGACCCAGTACTTC. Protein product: CASRIAGAGAEGQRETQYF.

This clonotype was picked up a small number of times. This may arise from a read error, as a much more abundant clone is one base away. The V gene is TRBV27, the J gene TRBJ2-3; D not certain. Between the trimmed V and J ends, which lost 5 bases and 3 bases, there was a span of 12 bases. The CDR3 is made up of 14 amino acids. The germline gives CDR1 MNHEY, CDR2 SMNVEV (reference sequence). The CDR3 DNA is TGTGCCAGCAGTGTGAAGGCAGCGACAGATACGCAGTATTTT. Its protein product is CASSVKAATDTQYF.

CDR3 nucleotides: TGTGCCAGCAGTCCCGGTGGGCGGTATCAAGAGACCCAGTTCTTC. Its protein product is CASSPGGRYQETQFF. The rearrangement uses TRBV27 and TRBJ2-5; D unresolved. TRBJ2-1 explains the end of the DNA better; the J call may be wrong. The CDR3 runs 15 residues. CDR1 and CDR2 (germline): MNHEY, SMNVEV (reference sequence).

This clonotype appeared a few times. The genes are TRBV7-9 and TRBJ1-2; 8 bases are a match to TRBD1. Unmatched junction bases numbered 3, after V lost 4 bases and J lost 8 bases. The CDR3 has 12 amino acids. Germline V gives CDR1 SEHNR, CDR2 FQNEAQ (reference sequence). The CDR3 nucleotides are TGTGCCAGCAGCTGGACAGGGTGCGGCTACACCTTC. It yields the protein CASSWTGCGYTF.

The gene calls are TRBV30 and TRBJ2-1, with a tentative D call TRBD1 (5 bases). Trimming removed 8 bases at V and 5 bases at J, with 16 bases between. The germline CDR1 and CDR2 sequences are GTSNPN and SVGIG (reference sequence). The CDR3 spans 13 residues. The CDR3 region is CAGARTLNNEQFF. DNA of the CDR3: TGTGCCGGGGCACGTACCCTGAACAATGAGCAGTTCTTC.

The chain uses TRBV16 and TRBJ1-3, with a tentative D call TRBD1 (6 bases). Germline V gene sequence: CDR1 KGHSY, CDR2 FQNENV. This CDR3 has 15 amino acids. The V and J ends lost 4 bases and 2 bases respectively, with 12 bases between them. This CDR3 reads CASSPSQGTGNTIYF. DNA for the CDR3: TGTGCCAGCAGCCCATCCCAGGGGACTGGAAACACCATATATTTT. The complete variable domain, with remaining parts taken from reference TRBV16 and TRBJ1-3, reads GEEVAQTPKHLVRGEGQKAKLYCAPIKGHSYVFWYQQVLKNEFKFLISFQNENVFDETGMPKERFSAKCLPNSPCSLEIQATKLEDSAVYFCASSPSQGTGNTIYFGEGSWLTVV.

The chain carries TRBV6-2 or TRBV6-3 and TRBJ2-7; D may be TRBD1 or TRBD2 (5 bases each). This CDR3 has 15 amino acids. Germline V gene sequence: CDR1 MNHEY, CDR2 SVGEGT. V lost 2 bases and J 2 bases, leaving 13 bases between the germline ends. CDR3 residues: CASSYRVRGAYEQYF. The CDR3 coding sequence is TGTGCCAGCAGTTACCGGGTAAGGGGAGCCTACGAGCAGTACTTC.

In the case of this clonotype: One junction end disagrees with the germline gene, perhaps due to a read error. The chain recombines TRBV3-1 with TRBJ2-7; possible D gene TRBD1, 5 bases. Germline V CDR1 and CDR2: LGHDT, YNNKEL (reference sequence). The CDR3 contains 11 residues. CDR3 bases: TGCGCCGACAGCCAAGCTAACGAGCAGTACTTC. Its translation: CADSQANEQYF.

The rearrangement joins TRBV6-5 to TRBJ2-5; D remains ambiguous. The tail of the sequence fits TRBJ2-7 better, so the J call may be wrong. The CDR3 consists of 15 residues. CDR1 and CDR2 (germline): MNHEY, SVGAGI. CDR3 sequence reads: CASLLSWVQSDEQYF. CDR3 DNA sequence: TGTGCCAGCCTCCTTTCGTGGGTCCAAAGCGACGAGCAGTACTTC.

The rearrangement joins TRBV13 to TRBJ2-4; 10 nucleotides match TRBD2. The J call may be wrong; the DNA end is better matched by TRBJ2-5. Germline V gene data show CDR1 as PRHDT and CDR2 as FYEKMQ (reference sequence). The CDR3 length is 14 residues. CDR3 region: CASSVGTSAETQYF. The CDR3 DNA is TGTGCCAGCAGCGTCGGGACTAGCGCAGAGACCCAGTACTTC.

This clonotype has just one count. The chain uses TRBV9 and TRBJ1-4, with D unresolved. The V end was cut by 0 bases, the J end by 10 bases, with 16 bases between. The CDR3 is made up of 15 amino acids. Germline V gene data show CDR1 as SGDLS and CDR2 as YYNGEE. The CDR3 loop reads CASSVATGKQAKLFF. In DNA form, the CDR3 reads TGTGCCAGCAGCGTAGCTACGGGGAAGCAAGCAAAACTGTTTTTT.

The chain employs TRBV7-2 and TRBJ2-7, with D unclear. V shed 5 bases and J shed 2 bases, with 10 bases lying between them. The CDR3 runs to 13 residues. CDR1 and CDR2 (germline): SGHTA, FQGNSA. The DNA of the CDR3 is TGTGCCAGCAGCGCTCGTGGGCCCTACGAGCAGTACTTC. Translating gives CASSARGPYEQYF.

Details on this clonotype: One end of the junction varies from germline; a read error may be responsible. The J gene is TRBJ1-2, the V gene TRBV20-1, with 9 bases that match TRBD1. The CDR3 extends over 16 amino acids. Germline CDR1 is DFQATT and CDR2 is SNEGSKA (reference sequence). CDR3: CSATRQGGRANYGHTF. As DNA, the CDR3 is TGCAGTGCTACTAGACAGGGGGGAAGGGCTAACTATGGCCACACCTTC.

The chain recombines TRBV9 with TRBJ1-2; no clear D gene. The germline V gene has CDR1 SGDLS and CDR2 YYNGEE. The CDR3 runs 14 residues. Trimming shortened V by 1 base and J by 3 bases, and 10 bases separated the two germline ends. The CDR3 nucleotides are TGTGCCAGCAGCGTAACAGCGTCTGACTATGGCTACACCTTC. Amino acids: CASSVTASDYGYTF.